One sample yielded the 7 T cell receptor beta chains listed below, sequenced in a study of cytomegalovirus exposure and HLA in healthy donors. With 60 Vbeta and 13 Jbeta primers, the PCR was carried out. The repertoire was sequenced with immunoSEQ multiplex PCR; TCRdb's copy has only in-frame clones and lacks some. The sample contains 160,000 or so clones, around three quarters of which appear only once. Input material: PBMCs. The receptors shown here come from a man aged 35 to 55 in good health and CMV-seronegative.

In this sample, this clone turned up once. The CDR3, as DNA: TGTGCCAGCAGGGTAGTGGGGACTAGCGTAGATACGCAGTATTTT. This encodes CASRVVGTSVDTQYF. The genes are TRBV7-9 and TRBJ2-3, with 10 bases identical to TRBD2. Per the germline V gene, CDR1 is SEHNR and CDR2 is FQNEAQ (reference sequence). The V segment lost 6 bases and the J segment 5 bases; nucleotides outside the gene matches: 8. CDR3 length: 15 residues.

The rearrangement joins TRBV7-2 to TRBJ2-3, with D uncertain. The V gene lost 1 base and the J gene lost 2 bases, with 16 bases spanning the gap. The CDR3 loop spans 17 amino acids. CDR1 and CDR2 (germline): SGHTA, FQGNSA. The CDR3 here is CASSLGVAQAHTDTQYF. For the CDR3, the DNA is TGTGCCAGCAGCTTAGGCGTCGCGCAGGCGCACACAGATACGCAGTATTTT.

This clone was seen more than once but under ten times. This rearrangement joins TRBV21-1 to TRBJ1-2; the D call TRBD1 from the table was never checked on the DNA. TRBV21-1 is a pseudogene segment. The CDR3 totals 19 residues. The CDR3 region has the DNA TGTGCCAGCAGCAAAGCTTTCGGGAGACAGGGGGCGCGAGGAGCTGGCTACACCTTC. Amino acids: CASSKAFGRQGARGAGYTF.

The rearrangement joins TRBV4-1 to TRBJ2-7; 7 bases line up with TRBD2. CDR3 size: 16 residues. The V gene's germline CDR1 is MGHRA and CDR2 YSYEKL. The V and J ends lost 0 bases and 0 bases, in that order; junction bases with no gene match: 5. The CDR3, as DNA: TGCGCCAGCAGCCAAGATCCGGGCGGGAGCTCCTACGAGCAGTACTTC. Translated, it gives CASSQDPGGSSYEQYF.

On this clone: The sample carries other DNA sequences with the same CDR3. The V gene is TRBV19, the J gene TRBJ2-7; possible D gene TRBD1, 5 bases. Germline loops: CDR1 LNHDA, CDR2 SQIVND (reference sequence). V lost 5 bases and J 4 bases, leaving 15 bases between the germline ends. The CDR3 totals 14 residues. CDR3 DNA sequence: TGTGCCAGTAGTGCCAGGGCCCCCTCATACGAGCAGTACTTC. Translated: CASSARAPSYEQYF. The full variable domain, its missing parts supplied by reference TRBV19 and TRBJ2-7, is DGGITQSPKYLFRKEGQNVTLSCEQNLNHDAMYWYRQDPGQGLRLIYYSQIVNDFQKGDIAEGYSVSREKKESFPLTVTSAQKNPTAFYLCASSARAPSYEQYFGPGTRLTVT.

This clone has a handful of counts. The chain couples TRBV27 to TRBJ1-2, with D tentatively TRBD1 (5 bases). V was clipped by 4 bases and J by 7 bases, with 10 bases between them. CDR3 length equals 12 residues. The V gene's germline CDR1 is MNHEY and CDR2 SMNVEV (reference sequence). The CDR3 DNA is TGTGCCAGCAGTTCCCTAGGGGTTGGCTACACCTTC. Translated: CASSSLGVGYTF.

V gene TRBV2 combines with J gene TRBJ1-3; 8 bases agree with TRBD1. V was clipped by 6 bases and J by 0 bases; unmatched bases: 4. Germline CDR1 and CDR2: SNHLY and FYNNEI. The CDR3 runs 15 residues. This CDR3 reads CASSEGQASGNTIYF. The DNA of the CDR3 is TGTGCCAGCAGCGAGGGACAGGCCTCTGGAAACACCATATATTTT.